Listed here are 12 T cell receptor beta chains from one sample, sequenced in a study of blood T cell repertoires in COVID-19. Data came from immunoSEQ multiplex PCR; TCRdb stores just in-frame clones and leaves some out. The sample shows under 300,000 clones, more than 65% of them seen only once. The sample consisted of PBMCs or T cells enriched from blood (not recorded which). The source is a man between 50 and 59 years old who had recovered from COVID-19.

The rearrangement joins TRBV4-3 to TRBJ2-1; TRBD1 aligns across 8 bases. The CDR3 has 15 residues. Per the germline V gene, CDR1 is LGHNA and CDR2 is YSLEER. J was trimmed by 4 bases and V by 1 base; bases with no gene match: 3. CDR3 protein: CASSQAHRGYNEQFF. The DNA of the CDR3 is TGCGCCAGCAGCCAAGCGCACAGGGGGTACAATGAGCAGTTCTTC.

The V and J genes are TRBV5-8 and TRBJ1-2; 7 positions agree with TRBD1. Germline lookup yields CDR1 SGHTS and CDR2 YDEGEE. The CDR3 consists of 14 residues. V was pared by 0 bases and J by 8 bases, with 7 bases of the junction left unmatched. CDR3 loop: CASSLGRQGSGYTF. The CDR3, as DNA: TGTGCCAGCAGCTTGGGTCGACAGGGATCGGGCTACACCTTC.

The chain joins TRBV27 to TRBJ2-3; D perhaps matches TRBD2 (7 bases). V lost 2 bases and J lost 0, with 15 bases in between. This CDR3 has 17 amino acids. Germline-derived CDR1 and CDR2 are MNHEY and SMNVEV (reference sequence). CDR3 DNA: TGTGCCAGCAGTTTAGGGGGGGGCCCCCGTAGCACAGATACGCAGTATTTT. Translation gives CASSLGGGPRSTDTQYF.

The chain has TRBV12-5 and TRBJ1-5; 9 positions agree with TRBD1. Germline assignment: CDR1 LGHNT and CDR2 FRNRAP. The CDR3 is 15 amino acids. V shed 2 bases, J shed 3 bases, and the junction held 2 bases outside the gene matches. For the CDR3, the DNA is TGTGCTAGTGGTTTGACAGGGGGCACCAATCAGCCCCAGCATTTT. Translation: CASGLTGGTNQPQHF. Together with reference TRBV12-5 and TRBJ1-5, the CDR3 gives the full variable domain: DARVTQTPRHKVTEMGQEVTMRCQPILGHNTVFWYRQTMMQGLELLAYFRNRAPLDDSGMPKDRFSAEMPDATLATLKIQPSEPRDSAVYFCASGLTGGTNQPQHFGDGTRLSIL.

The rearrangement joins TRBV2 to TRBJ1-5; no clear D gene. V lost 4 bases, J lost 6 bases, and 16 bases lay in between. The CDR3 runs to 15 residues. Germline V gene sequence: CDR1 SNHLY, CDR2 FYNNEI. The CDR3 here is CASSVNSLKFQPQHF. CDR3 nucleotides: TGTGCCAGCAGTGTAAACAGCTTGAAGTTTCAGCCCCAGCATTTT. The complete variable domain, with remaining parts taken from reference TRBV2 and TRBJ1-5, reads EPEVTQTPSHQVTQMGQEVILRCVPISNHLYFYWYRQILGQKVEFLVSFYNNEISEKSEIFDDQFSVERPDGSNFTLKIRSTKLEDSAMYFCASSVNSLKFQPQHFGDGTRLSIL.

CDR3 in DNA: TGTGCCAGCCAACAGGGCCTTAATGAAAAACTGTTTTTT. Amino acids: CASQQGLNEKLFF. This rearrangement joins TRBV18 to TRBJ1-4, with D possibly TRBD1 on 6 matching bases. The CDR3 runs to 13 residues. The V and J ends lost 8 bases and 4 bases respectively, with 11 bases between them. Germline V gene lookup returns CDR1 KGHSH and CDR2 LQKENI.

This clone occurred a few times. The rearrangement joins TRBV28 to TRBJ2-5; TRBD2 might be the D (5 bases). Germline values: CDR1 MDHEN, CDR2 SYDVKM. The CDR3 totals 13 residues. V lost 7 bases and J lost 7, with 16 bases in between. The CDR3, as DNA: TGTGCCAGCACCACGGCATTCCGGGGGACCCAGTACTTC. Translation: CASTTAFRGTQYF.

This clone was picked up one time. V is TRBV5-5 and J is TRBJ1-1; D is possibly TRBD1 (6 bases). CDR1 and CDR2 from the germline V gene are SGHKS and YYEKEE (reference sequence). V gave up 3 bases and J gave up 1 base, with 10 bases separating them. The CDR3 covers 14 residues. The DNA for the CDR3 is TGTGCCAGCAGCTGGGGACACTCGAACACTGAAGCTTTCTTT. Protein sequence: CASSWGHSNTEAFF.

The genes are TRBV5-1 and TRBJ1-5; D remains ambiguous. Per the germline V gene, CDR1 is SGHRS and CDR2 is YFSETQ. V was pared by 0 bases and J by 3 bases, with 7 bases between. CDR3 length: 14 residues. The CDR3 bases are TGCGCCAGCAGCTTGGATGGCTTCAATCAGCCCCAGCATTTT. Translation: CASSLDGFNQPQHF.

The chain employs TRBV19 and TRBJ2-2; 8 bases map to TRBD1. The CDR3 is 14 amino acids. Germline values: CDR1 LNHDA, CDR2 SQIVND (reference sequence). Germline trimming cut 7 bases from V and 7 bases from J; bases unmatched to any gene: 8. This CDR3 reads CASKGRGRDGELFF. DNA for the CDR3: TGTGCCAGTAAGGGCAGGGGGCGAGACGGGGAGCTGTTTTTT.

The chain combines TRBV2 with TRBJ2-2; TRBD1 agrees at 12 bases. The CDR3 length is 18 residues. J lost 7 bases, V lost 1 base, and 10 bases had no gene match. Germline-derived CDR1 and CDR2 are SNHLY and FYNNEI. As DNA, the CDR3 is TGTGCCAGCAGTGAAGGGGTGAAAGGGACAGGGGGCTTCGGGGAGCTGTTTTTT. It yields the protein CASSEGVKGTGGFGELFF.

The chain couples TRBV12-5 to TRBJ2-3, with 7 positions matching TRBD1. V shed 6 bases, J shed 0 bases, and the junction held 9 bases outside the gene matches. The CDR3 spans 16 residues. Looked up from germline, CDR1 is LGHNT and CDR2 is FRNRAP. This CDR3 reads CASGLAGTASTDTQYF. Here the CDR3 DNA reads TGTGCTAGTGGCCTCGCCGGGACAGCTAGCACAGATACGCAGTATTTT.